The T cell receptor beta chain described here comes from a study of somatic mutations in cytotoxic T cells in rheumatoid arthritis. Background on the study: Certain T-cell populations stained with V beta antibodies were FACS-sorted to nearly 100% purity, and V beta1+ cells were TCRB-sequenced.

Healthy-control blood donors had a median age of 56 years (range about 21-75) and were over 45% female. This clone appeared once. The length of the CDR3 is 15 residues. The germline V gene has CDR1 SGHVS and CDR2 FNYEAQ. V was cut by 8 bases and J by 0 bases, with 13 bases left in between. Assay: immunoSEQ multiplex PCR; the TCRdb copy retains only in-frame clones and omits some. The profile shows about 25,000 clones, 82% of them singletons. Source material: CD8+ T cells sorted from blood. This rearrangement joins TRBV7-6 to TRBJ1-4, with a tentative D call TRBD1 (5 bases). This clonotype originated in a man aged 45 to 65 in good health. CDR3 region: CASGLRGSTNEKLFF. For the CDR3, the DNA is TGTGCCAGCGGCCTCCGGGGGTCAACTAATGAAAAACTGTTTTTT.